A selection of T cell receptor beta chains follows, all from one sample in a study of blood T cell repertoires in COVID-19. Using immunoSEQ multiplex PCR, the repertoire was profiled, and TCRdb retains in-frame clones only, with some absent. The sample has about 200,000 clones, roughly 90% seen once. The specimen was PBMCs or T cells enriched from blood (not recorded which). These receptors originate from a woman aged 25 to 39 who had recovered from COVID-19. The CDR3 runs from the conserved cysteine through the conserved F or W. A D gene is named only where the DNA matches it firmly. Only some rows state a clone size, as once, few, many or a class for expanded clones.

clone_size d_call j_call v_call cdr3_nt cdr3_aa
NA TRBD1 TRBJ2-7 TRBV16 TGTGCCAGCAGCCAATTGTCAGGGGGCCTTGGCGAGCAGTACTTC CASSQLSGGLGEQYF
NA NA TRBJ2-1 TRBV11-3 TGTGCCAGCAGCCCCAGGCCCTCGGGAACCTACAATGAGCAGTTCTTC CASSPRPSGTYNEQFF
NA NA TRBJ1-2 TRBV7-8 TGTGCCAGCAGCTTACAGACAGGCCTCAACTATGGCTACACCTTC CASSLQTGLNYGYTF
NA TRBD2 TRBJ2-3 TRBV10-3 TGTGCCATCAGTGAGGGGCGGGAGGGCCAAGATACGCAGTATTTT CAISEGREGQDTQYF
once TRBD2 TRBJ2-2 TRBV20-1 TGCAGTGCTAGTGCGCGGGGGAAAGTTACCGGGGAGCTGTTTTTT CSASARGKVTGELFF
NA NA TRBJ1-2 TRBV6-5 TGTGCCAGCAGCTTACAGGGATACTATGGCTACACCTTC CASSLQGYYGYTF
NA TRBD1 TRBJ2-5 TRBV3-1/TRBV3-2 TGTGCCAGCAGCCAAAACACCGGACAGGGTTACGAAGAGACCCAGTACTTC CASSQNTGQGYEETQYF
once NA TRBJ2-7 TRBV9 TGTGCCAGCAGCGTAGCTCCCCTCTACGAGCAGTACTTC CASSVAPLYEQYF
NA NA TRBJ1-6 TRBV9 TGTGCCAGCAGCGTAGGAGGTTCACCCCTCCACTTT CASSVGGSPLHF
NA NA TRBJ2-1 TRBV10-3 TGTGCCATCAGGAGGGAGTGGGATGAGCAGTTCTTC CAIRREWDEQFF
once TRBD1 TRBJ1-1 TRBV7-9 TGTGCCAGCAGCTTGGGGACAGATGAAGCTTTCTTT CASSLGTDEAFF
NA NA TRBJ1-5 TRBV7-8 TGTGCCAGCGGCGGATTAAATCAGCCCCAGCATTTT CASGGLNQPQHF
once NA TRBJ2-3 TRBV9 TGTGCCAGCAGCGTAGTTCCGGGGACAAGCACAGATACGCAGTATTTT CASSVVPGTSTDTQYF
NA TRBD1 TRBJ2-7 TRBV9 TGTGCCAGCTCTGGGGGGACAGGGGGCTACCACGAGCAGTACTTC CASSGGTGGYHEQYF
NA TRBD1 TRBJ1-5 TRBV19 TGTGCCAGTAGTATGGAACAGGGGGGGAGCAATCAGCCCCAGCATTTT CASSMEQGGSNQPQHF
NA TRBD2 TRBJ2-1 TRBV9 TGTGCCAGCAGCGTAGGCCTAGCGGATTACAATGAGCAGTTCTTC CASSVGLADYNEQFF
NA NA TRBJ1-1 TRBV18 TGTGCCAGCTCACCTGGGCAGATGAACACTGAAGCTTTCTTT CASSPGQMNTEAFF
NA NA TRBJ1-1 TRBV4-3 TGCGCCAGCAGCCAAGATAGGGGCACTGAAGCTTTCTTT CASSQDRGTEAFF
NA TRBD1 TRBJ1-5 TRBV6-2/TRBV6-3 TGTGCCAGCAGTTTCTTTACAGGGGGCAAACAGCCCCAGCATTTT CASSFFTGGKQPQHF
NA NA TRBJ2-4 TRBV9 TGTGCCAGCAGCGAACAAGGGGTCACCAAAAACATTCAGTACTTC CASSEQGVTKNIQYF
NA TRBD1 TRBJ2-5 TRBV4-1 TGCGCCAGCAGCCAAACCGGGACAGTCCAAGAGACCCAGTACTTC CASSQTGTVQETQYF
NA NA TRBJ2-1 TRBV13 TGTGCCAGCAGCCCCCCGACAGGTTACAATGAGCAGTTCTTC CASSPPTGYNEQFF
NA NA TRBJ2-2 TRBV7-2 TGTGCCAGCAGTCCCCTCCCCGGGAACACCGGGGAGCTGTTTTTT CASSPLPGNTGELFF
NA NA TRBJ1-1 TRBV7-6 TGTGCCAGCAGCTCCCTACAGTCACGGGCTTTCTTT CASSSLQSRAFF
once NA TRBJ2-1 TRBV15 TGTGCCACCAGTTCCAGAGCCAGCGCCTACAATGAGCAGTTCTTC CATSSRASAYNEQFF
NA TRBD1 TRBJ1-2 TRBV25-1 TGTGCCAGCAGTGAATTGGGGACAGGGGAAGACTATGGCTACACCTTC CASSELGTGEDYGYTF
NA NA TRBJ2-3 TRBV5-4 TGTGCCAGCAGCTCCCTAGGAGGGAGCACAGATACGCAGTATTTT CASSSLGGSTDTQYF
once NA TRBJ2-2 TRBV10-3 TGTGCCATCAGTGTGGGAGAGGGCACCGGGGAGCTGTTTTTT CAISVGEGTGELFF
NA NA TRBJ2-1 TRBV18 TGTGCCAGCTCACCACCGGACAGCTTTAGCTCCTACAATGAGCAGTTCTTC CASSPPDSFSSYNEQFF
NA TRBD1 TRBJ1-5 TRBV27 TGTGCCAGCAGGCCACACCCCCCGGACAGGTACAATCAGCCCCAGCATTTT CASRPHPPDRYNQPQHF
NA NA TRBJ2-1 TRBV7-9 TGTGCCAGCAGCTTGGGGAGGACCGGCTCCTACAATGAGCAGTTCTTC CASSLGRTGSYNEQFF
once TRBD2 TRBJ2-1 TRBV14 TGTGCCAGCAGCCAAGACGGTAGGAGACTAGCGGCTTACAATGAGCAGTTCTTC CASSQDGRRLAAYNEQFF
NA NA TRBJ2-7 TRBV4-3 TGCGCCAGCAGCCAAAAGACAGGTTCCGAGCAGTACTTC CASSQKTGSEQYF
NA NA TRBJ2-5 TRBV30 TGTGCCTGGAGTGTAAAATCGAGGACAGCAAAACAAGAGACCCAGTACTTC CAWSVKSRTAKQETQYF
NA TRBD1 TRBJ2-1 TRBV19 TGTGCCAGTAGTCCTACAGGGGGAAATTACAATGAGCAGTTCTTC CASSPTGGNYNEQFF
many TRBD1 TRBJ1-3 TRBV11-2 TGTGCCAGCAGCACCGGGGTCAGGGGGCCTGGAAACACCATATATTTT CASSTGVRGPGNTIYF
NA NA TRBJ1-2 TRBV4-2 TGTGCCAGCAGCCAAGATCTGACGTCGGGTTATGGCTACACCTTC CASSQDLTSGYGYTF
NA TRBD1 TRBJ1-2 TRBV7-9 TGTGCCAGCAGCCCCTTGGACCGGGACAGCTCCTTCCTCAACTATGGCTACACCTTC CASSPLDRDSSFLNYGYTF